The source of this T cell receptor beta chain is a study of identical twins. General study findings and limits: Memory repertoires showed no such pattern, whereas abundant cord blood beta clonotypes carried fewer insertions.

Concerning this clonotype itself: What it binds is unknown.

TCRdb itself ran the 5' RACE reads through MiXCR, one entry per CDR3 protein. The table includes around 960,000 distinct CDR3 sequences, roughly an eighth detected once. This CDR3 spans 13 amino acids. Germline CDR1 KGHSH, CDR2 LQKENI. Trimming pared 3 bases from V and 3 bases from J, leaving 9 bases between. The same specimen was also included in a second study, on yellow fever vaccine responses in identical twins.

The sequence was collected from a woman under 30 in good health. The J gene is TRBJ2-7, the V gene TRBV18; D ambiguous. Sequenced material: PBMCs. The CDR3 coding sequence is TGTGCCAGCTCACCTAGAACTTTCTACGAGCAGTACTTC. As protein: CASSPRTFYEQYF.